Each of the 16 T cell receptor beta chains below was sequenced from the same sample in a study of blood T cells in healthy people across ages. Alongside a J-beta primer mix, a sample-barcoded 5' primer served in a second PCR lasting about 7 to 11 cycles. TCRdb re-derived calls from the 5' RACE reads in MiXCR, one entry per CDR3 protein. The sample has about 640,000 distinct CDR3 sequences, about 30% seen once. Sequencing was carried out using blood. Receptors originate from a woman of 80 years or more in good health.

This clonotype was picked up many times. The chain recombines TRBV20-1 with TRBJ2-3, with 8 nucleotides matching TRBD2. Germline loops: CDR1 DFQATT, CDR2 SNEGSKA (reference sequence). Losses at the gene ends were 1 base for V and 4 bases for J; bases not matched to a gene: 4. This CDR3 spans 14 amino acids. CDR3 in DNA: TGCAGTGCTAGAGGTCCGGGGGGGCCAGATACGCAGTATTTT. Translating it yields CSARGPGGPDTQYF.

This clonotype came up many times. V gene TRBV20-1 combines with J gene TRBJ2-5, with a weak D call TRBD1 (6 bases). V lost 4 bases and J 4 bases, leaving 25 bases between the germline ends. The CDR3 has 17 residues. Germline V gene sequence: CDR1 DFQATT, CDR2 SNEGSKA (reference sequence). The CDR3 sequence: CSAKDHQAGELGETQYF. The CDR3 nucleotides are TGCAGTGCTAAGGACCATCAAGCAGGGGAGCTCGGAGAGACCCAGTACTTC.

This chain joins TRBV7-2 and TRBJ2-3; D is ambiguous. V was pared by 5 bases and J by 8 bases, with 11 bases between. The CDR3 is 12 residues long. Germline lookup yields CDR1 SGHTA and CDR2 FQGNSA. As DNA, the CDR3 is TGTGCCAGCAGCCCTAAGGACGTTACGCAGTATTTT. Translating gives CASSPKDVTQYF.

This clonotype was detected ten times or more. The rearrangement joins TRBV7-9 to TRBJ1-4; D gene unclear. Germline loops: CDR1 SEHNR, CDR2 FQNEAQ (reference sequence). The CDR3 totals 14 residues. V was shortened by 0 bases and J by 2 bases, with 4 bases between the two germline ends. This chain's CDR3 is CASSLASTNEKLFF. The CDR3 DNA follows: TGTGCCAGCAGCTTAGCGTCTACTAATGAAAAACTGTTTTTT.

This sequence joins TRBV15 and TRBJ1-2, with D perhaps TRBD1 (6 bases). With 0 bases removed from V and 4 bases from J, the gap between germline ends came to 15 bases. The CDR3 runs to 16 residues. CDR1 LNHNV and CDR2 YYDKDF come from the germline V gene (reference sequence). This CDR3 is CATSREKVAGAYGYTF. The DNA for the CDR3 is TGTGCCACCAGCAGAGAAAAGGTCGCAGGGGCCTATGGCTACACCTTC.

To note about this clonotype: Sequence at one end of the junction differs from germline and may be a read error. This chain uses TRBV12-3 or TRBV12-4 with TRBJ2-5, with D hard to call. The length of the CDR3 is 13 residues. CDR3 residues: CVSSLGLRETQYF. The CDR3 region has the DNA TGTGTCAGCAGTTTAGGGCTAAGGGAGACCCAGTACTTC.

This clonotype showed up just a few times. A much more abundant neighbour one base away suggests this may be a read error. The chain is built from TRBV10-3 and TRBJ1-4, with D perhaps TRBD1 (5 bases). Germline V gives CDR1 ENHRY, CDR2 SYGVKD. The CDR3 consists of 14 residues. CDR3 sequence: CAISELAGREKRFF. CDR3 DNA: TGTGCCATCAGTGAGTTAGCGGGACGGGAAAAACGGTTTTTT.

In this sample, this clonotype turned up many times. In DNA form, the CDR3 reads TGCAGTGCTAGACTAGCGGGGGGCGGGAGCTCCTACGAGCAGTACTTC. This encodes CSARLAGGGSSYEQYF. V is TRBV20-1 and J is TRBJ2-7; 11 nucleotides agree with TRBD2. The CDR3 covers 16 residues. V shed 2 bases, J shed 0 bases, and the junction held 6 bases outside the gene matches. The germline V gene has CDR1 DFQATT and CDR2 SNEGSKA (reference sequence).

This clonotype was seen only a few times. The V call is TRBV30, the J call TRBJ2-5; 7 bases fit TRBD2. The V gene's germline CDR1 is GTSNPN and CDR2 SVGIG (reference sequence). V dropped 2 bases and J dropped 4; count of bases not matched to a gene: 4. The CDR3 is 13 amino acids. CDR3 protein: CAWSQIAGETQYF. In nucleotides, the CDR3 is TGTGCCTGGAGTCAGATAGCGGGAGAGACCCAGTACTTC.

This clonotype was observed many times. The genes are TRBV20-1 and TRBJ2-1; 7 nucleotides line up with TRBD1. Germline assignment: CDR1 DFQATT and CDR2 SNEGSKA (reference sequence). The CDR3 extends over 12 amino acids. Trimming cost V 6 bases and J 4 bases; bases outside gene matches: 3. The CDR3, as DNA: TGCAGTGCCCCAGGGGGTTACAATGAGCAGTTCTTC. This encodes CSAPGGYNEQFF.

This clonotype appeared many times. The chain links TRBV9 to TRBJ2-5; TRBD2 matches 7 bases. The J segment lost 4 bases and the V segment lost 0 bases, leaving 3 bases of the junction unmatched. The CDR3 length is 14 residues. CDR1 is SGDLS, CDR2 YYNGEE, per germline. CDR3 DNA sequence: TGTGCCAGCAGCGTAGCGGGGGGACTAGAGACCCAGTACTTC. Residues: CASSVAGGLETQYF.

This chain uses TRBV7-2 with TRBJ2-4; D perhaps matches TRBD1 (5 bases). Near its end, the DNA agrees better with TRBJ2-7, so the J call may be wrong. This CDR3 is 14 amino acids long. CDR1 is SGHTA, CDR2 FQGNSA, per germline. The CDR3 protein is CASSPPYDSYEQYF. For the CDR3, the DNA is TGTGCCAGCAGCCCCCCTTATGACAGCTACGAGCAGTACTTC.

This clonotype was detected a few times. The chain recombines TRBV6-5 with TRBJ1-1; D remains ambiguous. With 3 bases removed from V and 3 bases from J, the gap between germline ends came to 17 bases. Germline-derived CDR1 and CDR2 are MNHEY and SVGAGI. The CDR3 extends over 16 amino acids. The CDR3 reads CASSYGDKGRDTEAFF. The CDR3 DNA is TGTGCCAGCAGTTATGGGGATAAGGGCCGTGACACTGAAGCTTTCTTT.

Worth noting for this clonotype: A much bigger clone sits one base away, suggesting this may be a read error. This chain connects TRBV29-1 to TRBJ2-5, with TRBD2 matching over 11 bases. The end of the DNA fits TRBJ2-7 better, so the J call may be wrong. The CDR3 is 14 residues long. From germline, CDR1 is SQVTM and CDR2 ANQGSEA. For the CDR3, the DNA is TGCAGCGGGACGGGGACTAGCGGTTCCTGCGAGCAGTACTTC. It yields the protein CSGTGTSGSCEQYF.

The chain couples TRBV7-8 to TRBJ2-5; D is ambiguous. The germline CDR1 and CDR2 sequences are SGHVS and FQNEAQ. This CDR3 region has 11 residues. V shed 8 bases and J shed 2 bases, with 6 bases lying between them. For the CDR3, the DNA is TGTGCCAGCGCAGCTCAAGAGACCCAGTACTTC. Translated: CASAAQETQYF. Full variable domain (missing parts from reference TRBV7-8 and TRBJ2-5): GAGVSQSPRYKVAKRGQDVALRCDPISGHVSLFWYQQALGQGPEFLTYFQNEAQLDKSGLPSDRFFAERPEGSVSTLKIQRTQQEDSAVYLCASAAQETQYFGPGTRLLVL.

J is TRBJ2-1 and V is TRBV14; D perhaps matches TRBD2 (5 bases). Per germline, CDR1 SGHDN and CDR2 FVKESK. V lost 1 base and J 7 bases, leaving 8 bases between the germline ends. The CDR3 is 13 residues long. The CDR3 region is CASSQVTGNEQFF. CDR3 bases: TGTGCCAGCAGCCAAGTAACGGGAAATGAGCAGTTCTTC.